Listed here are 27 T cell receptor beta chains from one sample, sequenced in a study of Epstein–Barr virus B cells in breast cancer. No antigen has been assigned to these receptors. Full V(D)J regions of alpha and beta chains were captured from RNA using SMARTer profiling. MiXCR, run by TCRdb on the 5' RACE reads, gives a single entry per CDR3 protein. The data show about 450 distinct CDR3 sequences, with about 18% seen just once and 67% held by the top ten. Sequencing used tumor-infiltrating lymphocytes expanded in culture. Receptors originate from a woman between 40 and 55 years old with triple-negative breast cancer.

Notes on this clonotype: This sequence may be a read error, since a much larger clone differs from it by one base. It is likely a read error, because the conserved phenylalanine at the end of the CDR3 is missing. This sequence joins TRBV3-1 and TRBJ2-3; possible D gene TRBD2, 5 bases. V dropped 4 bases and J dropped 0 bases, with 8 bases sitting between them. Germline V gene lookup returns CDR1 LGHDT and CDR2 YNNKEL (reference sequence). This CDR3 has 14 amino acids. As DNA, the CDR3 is TGTGCCAGCAGCCCGGGAATTAGCACAGATACGCAGTATTAT. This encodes CASSPGISTDTQYY.

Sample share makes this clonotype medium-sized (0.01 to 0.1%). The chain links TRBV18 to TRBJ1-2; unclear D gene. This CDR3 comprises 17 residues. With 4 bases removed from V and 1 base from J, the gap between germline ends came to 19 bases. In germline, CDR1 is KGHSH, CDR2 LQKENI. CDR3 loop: CASSQEVPAAVNYGYTF. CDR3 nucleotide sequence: TGTGCCAGCTCACAAGAGGTCCCAGCAGCTGTTAACTATGGCTACACCTTC.

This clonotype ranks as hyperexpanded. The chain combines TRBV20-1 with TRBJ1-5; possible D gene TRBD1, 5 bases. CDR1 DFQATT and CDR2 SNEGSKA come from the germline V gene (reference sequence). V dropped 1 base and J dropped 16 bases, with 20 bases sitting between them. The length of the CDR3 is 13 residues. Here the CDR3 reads CSARAFDRGTFHF. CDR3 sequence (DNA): TGCAGTGCTAGAGCCTTTGACCGTGGGACCTTTCATTTT.

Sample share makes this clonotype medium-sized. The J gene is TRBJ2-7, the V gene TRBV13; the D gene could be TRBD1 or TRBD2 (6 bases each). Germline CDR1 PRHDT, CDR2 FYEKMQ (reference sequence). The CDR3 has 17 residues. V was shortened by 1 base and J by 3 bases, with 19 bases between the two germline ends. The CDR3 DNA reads TGTGCCAGCAGCTTAGCATCGTCGGGGGCCCCCGGCTACGAGCAGTACTTC. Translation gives CASSLASSGAPGYEQYF.

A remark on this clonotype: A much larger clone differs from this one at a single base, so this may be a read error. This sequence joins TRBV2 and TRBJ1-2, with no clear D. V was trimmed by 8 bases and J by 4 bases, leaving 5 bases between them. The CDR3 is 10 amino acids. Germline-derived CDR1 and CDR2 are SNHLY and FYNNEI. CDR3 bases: TGTGCCAGCTTGTGCTATGGCTACACCTTC. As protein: CASLCYGYTF.

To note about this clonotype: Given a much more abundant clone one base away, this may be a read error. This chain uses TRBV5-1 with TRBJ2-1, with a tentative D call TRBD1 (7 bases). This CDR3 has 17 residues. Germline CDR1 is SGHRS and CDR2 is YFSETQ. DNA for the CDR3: TGCGCCAGCAGCCACGCAAGCAGGGGGGTCTCCTACAATGAGCAGTCCTTC. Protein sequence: CASSHASRGVSYNEQSF.

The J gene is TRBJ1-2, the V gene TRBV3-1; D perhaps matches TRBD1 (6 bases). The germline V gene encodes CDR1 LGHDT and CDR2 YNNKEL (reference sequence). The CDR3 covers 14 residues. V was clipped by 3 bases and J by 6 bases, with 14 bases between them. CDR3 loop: CASSQGGAGNGYTF. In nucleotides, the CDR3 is TGTGCCAGCAGCCAGGGGGGGGCCGGGAATGGCTACACCTTC.

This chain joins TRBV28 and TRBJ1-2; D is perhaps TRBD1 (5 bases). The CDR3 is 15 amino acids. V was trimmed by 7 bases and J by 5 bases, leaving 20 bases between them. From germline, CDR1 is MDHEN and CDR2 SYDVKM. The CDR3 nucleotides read TGTGCCAGCATTTCAGGGAGAGAGGCTTGGTATGGCTACACCTTC. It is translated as CASISGREAWYGYTF.

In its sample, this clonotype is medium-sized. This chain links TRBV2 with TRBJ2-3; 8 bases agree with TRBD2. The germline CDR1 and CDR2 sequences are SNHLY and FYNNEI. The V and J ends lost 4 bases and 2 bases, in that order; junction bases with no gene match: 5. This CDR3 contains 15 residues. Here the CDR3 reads CASSVSSGLTDTQYF. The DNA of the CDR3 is TGTGCCAGCAGTGTGTCTAGCGGGCTCACAGATACGCAGTATTTT.

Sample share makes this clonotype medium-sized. CDR3 sequence: CAISESTPFPPETQYF. CDR3 coding DNA: TGTGCCATCAGTGAGTCGACCCCCTTCCCCCCCGAGACCCAGTACTTC. The chain recombines TRBV10-3 with TRBJ2-5; D ambiguous. The V gene lost 0 bases and the J gene lost 5 bases, with 16 bases spanning the gap. Germline assignment: CDR1 ENHRY and CDR2 SYGVKD. The CDR3 has 16 residues.

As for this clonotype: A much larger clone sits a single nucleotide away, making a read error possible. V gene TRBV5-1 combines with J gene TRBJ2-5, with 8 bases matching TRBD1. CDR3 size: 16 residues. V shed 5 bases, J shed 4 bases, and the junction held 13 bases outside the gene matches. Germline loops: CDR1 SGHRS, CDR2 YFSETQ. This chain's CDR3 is CASSLREDREGETQYF. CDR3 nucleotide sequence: TGCGCCAGCAGTTTGAGGGAGGACAGGGAAGGAGAGACCCAGTACTTC.

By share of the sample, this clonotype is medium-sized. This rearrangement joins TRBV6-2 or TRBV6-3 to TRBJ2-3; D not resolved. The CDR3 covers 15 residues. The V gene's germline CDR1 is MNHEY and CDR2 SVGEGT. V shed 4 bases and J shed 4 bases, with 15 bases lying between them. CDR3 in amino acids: CASSLSVGRADTQYF. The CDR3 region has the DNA TGTGCCAGCAGTTTGAGCGTGGGCCGGGCAGATACGCAGTATTTT.

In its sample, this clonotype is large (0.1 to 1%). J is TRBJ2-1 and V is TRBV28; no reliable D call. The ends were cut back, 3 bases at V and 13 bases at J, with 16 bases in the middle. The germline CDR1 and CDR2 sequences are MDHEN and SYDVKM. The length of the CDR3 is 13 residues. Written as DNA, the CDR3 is TGTGCCAGCAGTTTCTACTCAGTCCATCAACAGTTCTTC. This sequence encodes CASSFYSVHQQFF. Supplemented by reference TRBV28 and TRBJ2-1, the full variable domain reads DVKVTQSSRYLVKRTGEKVFLECVQDMDHENMFWYRQDPGLGLRLIYFSYDVKMKEKGDIPEGYSVSREKKERFSLILESASTNQTSMYLCASSFYSVHQQFFGPGTRLTVL.

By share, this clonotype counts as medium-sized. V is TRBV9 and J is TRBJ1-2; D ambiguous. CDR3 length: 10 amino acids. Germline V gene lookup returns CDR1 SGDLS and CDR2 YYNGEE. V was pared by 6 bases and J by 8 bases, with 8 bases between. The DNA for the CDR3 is TGTGCCAGCAAGGGTTCGGGCTACACCTTC. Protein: CASKGSGYTF. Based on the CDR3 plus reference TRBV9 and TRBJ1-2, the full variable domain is DSGVTQTPKHLITATGQRVTLRCSPRSGDLSVYWYQQSLDQGLQFLIQYYNGEERAKGNILERFSAQQFPDLHSELNLSSLELGDSALYFCASKGSGYTFGSGTRLTVV.

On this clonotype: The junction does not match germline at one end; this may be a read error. The DNA for the CDR3 is TGTGCCAGCTTAATACGTTGGGGGCCTCACACCGGGGGGCTGTTTTTT. Amino acids: CASLIRWGPHTGGLFF. The chain carries TRBV7-8 and TRBJ2-2; D could derive from TRBD1 or TRBD2 (6 bases each). This CDR3 spans 16 amino acids. The germline V gene has CDR1 SGHVS and CDR2 FQNEAQ. The full variable domain, its missing parts supplied by reference TRBV7-8 and TRBJ2-2, is GAGVSQSPRYKVAKRGQDVALRCDPISGHVSLFWYQQALGQGPEFLTYFQNEAQLDKSGLPSDRFFAERPEGSVSTLKIQRTQQEDSAVYLCASLIRWGPHTGGLFFGEGSRLTVL.

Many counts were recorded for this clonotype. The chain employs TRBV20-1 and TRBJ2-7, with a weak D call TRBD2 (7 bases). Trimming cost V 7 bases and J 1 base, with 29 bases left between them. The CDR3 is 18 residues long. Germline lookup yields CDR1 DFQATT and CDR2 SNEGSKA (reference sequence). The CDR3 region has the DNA TGCAGTGTCGTTGGGGGAGTGGGGGGGGCCCTTGTGTCCTACGAGCAGTACTTC. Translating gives CSVVGGVGGALVSYEQYF.

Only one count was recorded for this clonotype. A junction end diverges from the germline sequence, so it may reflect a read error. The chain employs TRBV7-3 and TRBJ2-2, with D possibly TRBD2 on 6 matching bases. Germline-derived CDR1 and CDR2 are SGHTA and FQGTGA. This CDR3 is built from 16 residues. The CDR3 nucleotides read TGTGCTAGCAGCCCCGTCCCTAGCGCTAACACCGGGGGGCTGTTTTTT. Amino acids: CASSPVPSANTGGLFF.

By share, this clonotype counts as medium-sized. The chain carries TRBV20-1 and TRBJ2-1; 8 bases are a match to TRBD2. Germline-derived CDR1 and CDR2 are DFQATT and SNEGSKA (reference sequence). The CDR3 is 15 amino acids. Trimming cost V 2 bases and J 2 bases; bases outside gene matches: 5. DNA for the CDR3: TGCAGTGCTAGAACGGGGGGGTATACCTACAATGAGCAGTTCTTC. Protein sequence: CSARTGGYTYNEQFF.

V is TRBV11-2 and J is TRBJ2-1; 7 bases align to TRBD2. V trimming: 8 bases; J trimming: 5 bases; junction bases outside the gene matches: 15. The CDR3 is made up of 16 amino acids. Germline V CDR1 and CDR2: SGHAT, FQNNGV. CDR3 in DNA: TGTGCCAGCTTATTTCCGGGGCGGGGGACCGACAATGAGCAGTTCTTC. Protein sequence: CASLFPGRGTDNEQFF. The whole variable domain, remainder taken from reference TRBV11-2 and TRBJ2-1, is EAGVAQSPRYKIIEKRQSVAFWCNPISGHATLYWYQQILGQGPKLLIQFQNNGVVDDSQLPKDRFSAERLKGVDSTLKIQPAKLEDSAVYLCASLFPGRGTDNEQFFGPGTRLTVL.

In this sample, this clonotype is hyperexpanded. The CDR3 DNA follows: TGTGCCAGCAGTCCCTTGGGGGGACTTCAGTTGTACAATGAGCAGTTCTTC. Its translation is CASSPLGGLQLYNEQFF. This chain links TRBV2 with TRBJ2-1; TRBD2 is a possible D gene (6 bases). The V gene lost 5 bases and the J gene lost 4 bases, with 21 bases spanning the gap. Germline V lookup: CDR1 SNHLY, CDR2 FYNNEI. This CDR3 region has 17 residues. Based on the CDR3 plus reference TRBV2 and TRBJ2-1, the full variable domain is EPEVTQTPSHQVTQMGQEVILRCVPISNHLYFYWYRQILGQKVEFLVSFYNNEISEKSEIFDDQFSVERPDGSNFTLKIRSTKLEDSAMYFCASSPLGGLQLYNEQFFGPGTRLTVL.

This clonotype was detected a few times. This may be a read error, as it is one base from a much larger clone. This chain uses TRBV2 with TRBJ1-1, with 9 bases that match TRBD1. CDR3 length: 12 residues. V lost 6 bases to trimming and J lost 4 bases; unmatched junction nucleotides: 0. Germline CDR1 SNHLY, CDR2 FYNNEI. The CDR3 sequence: CASRTGGTEAFF. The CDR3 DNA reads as TGTGCCAGCAGGACAGGGGGCACTGAAGCTTTCTTT.

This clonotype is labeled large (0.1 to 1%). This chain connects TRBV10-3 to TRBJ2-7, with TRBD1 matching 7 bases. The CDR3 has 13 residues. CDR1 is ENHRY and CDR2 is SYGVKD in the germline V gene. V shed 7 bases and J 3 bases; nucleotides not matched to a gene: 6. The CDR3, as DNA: TGTGCCATCAAGGGGGCCGCGGACTACGAGCAGTACTTC. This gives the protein CAIKGAADYEQYF.

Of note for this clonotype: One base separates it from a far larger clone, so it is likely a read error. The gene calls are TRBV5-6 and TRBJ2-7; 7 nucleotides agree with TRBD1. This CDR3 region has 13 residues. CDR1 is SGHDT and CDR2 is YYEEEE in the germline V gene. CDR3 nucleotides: TGTGCCAGCAGACTTACAGGGGCCTACAAGCAGTACTTC. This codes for CASRLTGAYKQYF.

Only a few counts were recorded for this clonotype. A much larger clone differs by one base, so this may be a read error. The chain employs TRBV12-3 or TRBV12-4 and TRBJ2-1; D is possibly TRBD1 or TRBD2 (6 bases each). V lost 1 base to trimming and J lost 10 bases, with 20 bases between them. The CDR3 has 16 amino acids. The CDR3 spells CASSLEGGRAGGEQFF. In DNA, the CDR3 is TGTGCCAGCAGTTTAGAGGGGGGCAGGGCAGGCGGAGAGCAGTTCTTC.

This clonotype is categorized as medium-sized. CDR3: CASSYSLTGGSPLHF. The CDR3 bases are TGTGCCAGCAGTTACTCTCTGACAGGTGGATCACCCCTCCACTTT. The gene calls are TRBV6-5 and TRBJ1-6, with a weak D call TRBD1 (6 bases). Germline values: CDR1 MNHEY, CDR2 SVGAGI. The CDR3 totals 15 residues. With 0 bases removed from V and 10 bases from J, the gap between germline ends came to 13 bases.

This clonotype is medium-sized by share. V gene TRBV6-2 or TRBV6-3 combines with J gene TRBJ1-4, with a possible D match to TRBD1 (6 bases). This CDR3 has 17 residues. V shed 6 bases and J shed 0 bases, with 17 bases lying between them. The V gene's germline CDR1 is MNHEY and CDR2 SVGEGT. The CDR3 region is CASRRWTAMTTNEKLFF. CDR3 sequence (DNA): TGTGCCAGCAGGAGATGGACAGCCATGACAACTAATGAAAAACTGTTTTTT.

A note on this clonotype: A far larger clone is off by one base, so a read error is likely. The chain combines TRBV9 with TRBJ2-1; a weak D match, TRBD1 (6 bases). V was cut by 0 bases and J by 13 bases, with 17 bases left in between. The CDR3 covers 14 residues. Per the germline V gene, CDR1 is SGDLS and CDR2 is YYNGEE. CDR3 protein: CASSVDRAQETQFF. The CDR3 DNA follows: TGTGCCAGCAGCGTAGACAGGGCCCAAGAGACCCAGTTCTTC.